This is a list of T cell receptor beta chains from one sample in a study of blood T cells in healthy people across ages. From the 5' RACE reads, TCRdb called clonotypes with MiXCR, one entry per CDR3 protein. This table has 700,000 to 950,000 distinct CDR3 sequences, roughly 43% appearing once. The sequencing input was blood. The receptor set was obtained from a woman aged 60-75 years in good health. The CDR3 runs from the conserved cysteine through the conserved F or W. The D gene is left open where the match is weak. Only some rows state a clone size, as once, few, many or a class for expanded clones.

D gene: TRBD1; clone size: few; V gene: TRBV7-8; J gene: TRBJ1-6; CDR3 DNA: TGTGCCTCAAGATGGGGGACAGAAAATTCACCCCTCCACTTT; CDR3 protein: CASRWGTENSPLHF
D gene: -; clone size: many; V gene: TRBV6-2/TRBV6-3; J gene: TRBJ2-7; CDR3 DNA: TGTGCCAGCAGTTCGGAGGGGAGTGGCTCCTACGAGCAGTACTTC; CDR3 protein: CASSSEGSGSYEQYF
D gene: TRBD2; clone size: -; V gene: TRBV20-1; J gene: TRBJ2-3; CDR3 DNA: TGCAGTGCTAGAGATGGGAGCGGGAGGGCCGATACGCAGTATTTT; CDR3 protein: CSARDGSGRADTQYF
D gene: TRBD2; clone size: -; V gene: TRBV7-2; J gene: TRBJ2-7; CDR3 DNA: TGTGCCAGCAGCCCGGTGGGAGCGGGGATCTCCTACGAGCAGTACTTC; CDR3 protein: CASSPVGAGISYEQYF
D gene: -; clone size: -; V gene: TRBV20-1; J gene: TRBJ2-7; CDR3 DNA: TGCAGTGCTAGGAAGACCCACGCCTCCTACGAGCAGTACTTC; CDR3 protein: CSARKTHASYEQYF
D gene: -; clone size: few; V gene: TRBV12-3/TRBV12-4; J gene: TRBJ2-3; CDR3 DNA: TGTGCCACCTCCGGGGAGACAGATACGCAGTATTTT; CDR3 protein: CATSGETDTQYF
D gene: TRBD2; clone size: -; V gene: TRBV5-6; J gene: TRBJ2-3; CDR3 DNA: TGTGCCAGCAGCTCCGCGGGAGGCGGCAGCACAGATACGCAGTATTTT; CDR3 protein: CASSSAGGGSTDTQYF
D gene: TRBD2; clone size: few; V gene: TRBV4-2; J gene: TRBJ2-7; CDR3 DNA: TGTGCCAGCAGCCAAGACCTAGCGGGGGGTTTTGAGCAGTACTTC; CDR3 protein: CASSQDLAGGFEQYF
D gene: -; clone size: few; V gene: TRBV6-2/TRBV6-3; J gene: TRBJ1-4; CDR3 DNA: TGTGCCAGCAGGAAAAGGGCCCAAGCGAATGAAAAACTGTTTTTT; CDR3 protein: CASRKRAQANEKLFF
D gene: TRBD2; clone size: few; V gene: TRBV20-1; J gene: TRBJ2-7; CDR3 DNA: TGCAGTGCCGTCGGGACTAGCGGGGGAAACTACGAGCAGTACTTC; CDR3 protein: CSAVGTSGGNYEQYF
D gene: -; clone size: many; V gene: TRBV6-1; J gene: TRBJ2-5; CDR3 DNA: TGTGCCAGCAGTGTACCTCAAGAGACCCAGTACTTC; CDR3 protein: CASSVPQETQYF
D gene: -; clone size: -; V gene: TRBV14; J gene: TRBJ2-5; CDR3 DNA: TGTGCCGGCAGCCAAGAGGGGTTAAAGGAGACCCAGTACTTC; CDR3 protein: CAGSQEGLKETQYF
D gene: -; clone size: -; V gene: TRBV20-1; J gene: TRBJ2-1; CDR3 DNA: TGCAGTGCTAGAGCTTTCGGGGAAGAGCAGTTCTTC; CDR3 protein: CSARAFGEEQFF
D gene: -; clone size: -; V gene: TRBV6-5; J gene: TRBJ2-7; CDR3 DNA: TGTGCCGGCAGTTACTCGACTCTCATCCTGAATGAGCAGTACTTC; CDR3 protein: CAGSYSTLILNEQYF
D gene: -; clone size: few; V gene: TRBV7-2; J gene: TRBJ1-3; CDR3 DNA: TGTGCCAGCAGCTCAGGGCAGGGAAACACCATATATTTT; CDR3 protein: CASSSGQGNTIYF
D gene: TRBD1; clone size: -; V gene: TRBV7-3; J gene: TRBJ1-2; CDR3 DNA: TGTGCCAGCAGCTTAAGAGGCCCCGGGGACAGTATTGGGTCCTATGGCTACACCTTC; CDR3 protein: CASSLRGPGDSIGSYGYTF
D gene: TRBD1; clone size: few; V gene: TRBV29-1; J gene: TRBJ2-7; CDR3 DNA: TGCAGCGTCTCGACAGGGTTCCACGAGCAGTACTTC; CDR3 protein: CSVSTGFHEQYF
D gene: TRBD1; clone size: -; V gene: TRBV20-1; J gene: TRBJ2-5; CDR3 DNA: TGCAGTGCAACCGGGACAGTTGAACAAGAGACCCAGTACTTC; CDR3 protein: CSATGTVEQETQYF
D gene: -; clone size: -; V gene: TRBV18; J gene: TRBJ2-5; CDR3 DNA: TGTGCCAGCTCACCAGTTCCAGAGACCCAGTACTTC; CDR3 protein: CASSPVPETQYF
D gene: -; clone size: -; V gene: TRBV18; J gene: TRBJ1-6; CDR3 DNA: TGTGCCAGCTCACCAAGCAGGGGCTCTGGGTCACCCCTCCACTTT; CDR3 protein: CASSPSRGSGSPLHF
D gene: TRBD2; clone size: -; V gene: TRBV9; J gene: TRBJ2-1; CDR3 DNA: TGTGCCAGCAGCGTAGTTGCGGGGGGCACCTTCTCCTACAATGAGCAGTTCTTC; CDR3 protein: CASSVVAGGTFSYNEQFF
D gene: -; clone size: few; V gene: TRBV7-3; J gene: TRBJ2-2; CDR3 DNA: TGTGCCAGCAGCCCCGGGTCAAACACCGGGGAGCTGTTTTTT; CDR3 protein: CASSPGSNTGELFF
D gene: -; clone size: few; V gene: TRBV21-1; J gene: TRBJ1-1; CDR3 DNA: TGTGCCAGCAGCAGACCGGGACAGTGGGGAATCGCTTTCTTT; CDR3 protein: CASSRPGQWGIAFF
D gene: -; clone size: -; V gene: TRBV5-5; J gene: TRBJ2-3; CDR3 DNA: TGTGCCAGCAGCTCCTGGGGGGACCCTCCCTGGGGGGCAGATACGCAGTATTTT; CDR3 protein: CASSSWGDPPWGADTQYF
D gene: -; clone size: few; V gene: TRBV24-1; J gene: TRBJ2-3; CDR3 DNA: TGTGCCACCAGTGGCGCGCGGGCCGGGGGAGATACGCAGTATTTT; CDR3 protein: CATSGARAGGDTQYF
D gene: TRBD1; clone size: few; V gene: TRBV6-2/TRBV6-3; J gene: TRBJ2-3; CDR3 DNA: TGTGCCAGCAGTCCCGGGACAGGGGCGCCTTTTGGCACAGATACGCAGTATTTT; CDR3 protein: CASSPGTGAPFGTDTQYF
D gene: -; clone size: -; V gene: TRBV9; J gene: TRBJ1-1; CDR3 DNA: TGTGCCAGCAGCGTAAAGCCGAACACTGAAGCTTTCTTT; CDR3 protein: CASSVKPNTEAFF
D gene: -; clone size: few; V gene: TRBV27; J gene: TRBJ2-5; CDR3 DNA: TGTGCCAGCAGTTGGGGGGCCGGGGAGACCCAGTACTTC; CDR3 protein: CASSWGAGETQYF
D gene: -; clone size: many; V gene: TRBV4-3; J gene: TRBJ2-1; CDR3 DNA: TGCGCCAGCAGCCAAGATTCTCAATACGATTTGGAGCAGTTCTTC; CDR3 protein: CASSQDSQYDLEQFF